This entry is about one TCR beta chain. What antigen it recognizes has not been identified. No much larger clonotype is one base removed from it; base qualities were not supplied. The cohort consisted of 666 healthy bone marrow donors. At the time of sampling, every cohort member was nominally healthy, though immune exposures that went unrecorded were likely present. The donor tested CMV seropositive, placing the donor among the roughly 300 seropositive members of the cohort. Each donor provided a peripheral blood sample, and peripheral blood mononuclear cells were used for TCR beta sequencing. Genomic DNA extraction from the blood cell samples was performed with the Qiagen DNeasy Blood Extraction Kit. Library creation used the immunoSEQ multiplex PCR assay. The multiplex PCR relied on a mix of 60 forward primers for TCR Vbeta segments and 13 reverse primers for TCR Jbeta segments. The CDR3 region of rearranged TCR beta genes was amplified from genomic DNA by a multiplex PCR assay. Amplified TCR beta libraries were sequenced as 87-base-pair reads on the Illumina HiSeq System. The study's own analysis went as follows. A later analysis counted tens of millions of unique TCR beta chains across the 550 to 750 repertoires, and some 12 million of these chains were shared by at least two donors. A nearest-neighbor algorithm error-corrected the raw reads and collapsed the reads into unique sequences, merging closely related sequences to remove PCR and sequencing errors. V, D and J gene segments were assigned by aligning CDR3 sequences to IMGT reference sequences. For a sequence to be retained, a match of at least six nucleotides to both a V gene segment and a J gene segment was required. Rearrangements were called productive when the CDR3 lacked stop codons and stayed in frame with V and J; all others were non-productive. CDR3 was defined by IMGT convention, running from the second conserved V-encoded cysteine to the conserved J-encoded phenylalanine. The earlier analysis of 500 to 650 of the donors excluded any sequence lacking an unambiguous match to a single V gene segment. An earlier analysis of almost 600 of the donors classified V segments as functional when productive rearrangements were above 56.7% and as segregating when the standard deviation between donors was above 5%. A statistical classification framework was developed to diagnose cytomegalovirus status using the catalog of TCR beta chain sequences. A later analysis assigned V and J genes by comparing TCR nucleotide sequences with IMGT/GENE-DB human TR gene sequences. Using the TCRdist pipeline, a later analysis assigned CDR3 sequences along with most-parsimonious VDJ recombination scenarios. A later analysis defined each TCR beta chain by its CDR3 amino acid sequence plus V-gene family, and excluded reads lacking a unique V-gene family. A later analysis removed 450 to 600 highly shared, low-generation-probability nucleotide sequences to deal with suspected cross-contamination and a sequencing artifact. For each public chain, a later analysis derived a clonal expansion index from normalized ranks of inferred template counts within each repertoire. In a later analysis, generation probabilities were computed using a VDJ recombination model fitted to out-of-frame rearrangements, and the results were checked against IGoR. A later analysis scored TCR-TCR, TCR-HLA and TCR-CMV co-occurrence with hypergeometric tests, applying a repertoire-size bias correction to TCR pairs. False discovery rates were estimated in a later analysis by permuting HLA or CMV assignments 20 times. In a later analysis, co-occurring TCRs were grouped with DBSCAN, and TCRdist sequence similarity was added when clustering was performed within HLA-allele-positive subsets. Co-occurrence clustering excluded repertoires with fewer than 30,000 or more than 120,000 public chains, plus five with anomalous nucleotide sharing. TCRdb took over this immuneACCESS table, retaining in-frame rearrangements with V and J assigned. Such tables are incomplete; in checked studies, under half of the missing clones stem from an unresolved V gene, and the remainder is unexplained. Clone size and V and J calls were adopted from that table, with D and trimming inferred from the DNA. In all, the sample holds about 160,000 clones, and roughly 80% of those were seen once. The ten most abundant clones make up roughly 9% of the sample.

This sample was taken from a study of cytomegalovirus exposure and HLA in healthy donors (dated by TCRdb to 2016 to 2017). With respect to the entire study: An earlier analysis of some 600 of the donors reported about 260 Gb of sequence data and some 110 million unique TCR beta sequences obtained from about 180 million T cells. Among 398 genotyped donors of the cohort, an average of 235,054 unique TCR beta nucleotide sequences were sequenced per donor, roughly 18% of them non-productive. Besides the first cohort of roughly 660 subjects, a separate validation cohort made up of 120 different subjects was used. Using immunosequencing, the study profiled T cell repertoires from about 620 subjects and related those repertoires to cytomegalovirus serostatus. The study aimed to test whether signatures of past pathogen exposure could be identified by cataloging public T cell receptors. Approximately 300 gigabases of sequencing data and tens of millions of unique TCR sequences made up an early release that covered several hundred HLA-typed donors. Of the 300 to 500 genotyped donors, less than 85% were placed in the genetic ancestry cluster associated with self-reported Caucasian donors. The number of typed donors differed by locus: roughly 629-640 for A, B, C, DRB1 and DQB1; 500 to 550 for DQA1; 606 for DPA1; and some 470 for DPB1. To predict cytomegalovirus infection status, the study brought together high-throughput TCR immunosequencing, statistical association of individual TCRs with disease status, and machine learning. HLA typing covered class I and class II loci at four-digit resolution. A later analysis re-examined previously published TCR beta repertoires from just over 650 donors and added high-resolution HLA genotyping to investigate patterns of TCR occurrence. Donor age, sex, ethnicity and CMV serostatus were compiled together with the repertoire data. Every repertoire in the discovery cohort had been generated on one and the same sequencing platform. Rather than drawing on any new phenotypic data, the later analysis identified candidate immune exposures from TCR beta sequences and the way those sequences occurred across donors. Roughly 5 DR-DQ haplotypes were handled as single units for association and clustering, since linkage in the cohort was strong. To decide whether each TCR beta V gene segment behaved as functional or pseudogenic, an earlier analysis of some 570 of the donors relied on high-throughput TCR beta sequencing. Genome-wide SNP genotypes for about three fifths of the 666 donors were used in a later genetic analysis, which treated that subset as a discovery cohort.

What the work shows at the level of the full study, not this receptor alone: Strong co-occurrence of HLA alleles, especially DR and DQ, made assigning TCR associations to individual alleles difficult. For the cohort, immune exposure information was limited to CMV serostatus. V-gene and J-gene trimming of TCR beta chains was associated with a missense DCLRE1C variant in a later genetic analysis, and the association was replicated in an independent cohort. Cytomegalovirus status was reported to be diagnosed by the classifier with high specificity and sensitivity in both the original and validation cohorts. A further reported finding was that TCR beta sequences accurately predicted the HLA-A and HLA-B alleles for most subjects in the first cohort. Most TCR sequences were observed very rarely across donors, whereas some public TCRs were present in many individuals. Most CMV-associated TCR beta chains appeared to be HLA-restricted in a later analysis, and the HLA associations seemed to be driven largely by CMV exposure. In vitro tests confirmed that a few of the cytomegalovirus-associated TCR beta chains recognize cytomegalovirus antigens. A later analysis reported that several top co-occurrence clusters appeared linked to parvovirus B19, influenza, CMV and Epstein-Barr virus. Compared with the roughly 700-donor mean, donors in an Asian-associated ancestry cluster had fewer N-insertions in productive TCRs, according to a later genetic analysis. In an earlier analysis of 450 to 750 of the donors, most TCR beta V segments appeared in productive rearrangements about 90% or about 30% of the time, broadly matching IMGT annotations. In a later analysis, HLA-associated TCR beta chains were found to be more clonally expanded and to have lower generation probabilities than equally common non-associated chains. In a later analysis, the rate of TCR association differed among HLA loci, with DRB1 alleles having the most associated TCRs and HLA-C alleles having the fewest. It was suggested by the authors that the approach could potentially be generalized to other disease states and immunological phenotypes. Presence/absence analyses assumed roughly uniform sequencing depth across donors, an assumption that may not hold. Because counts were too low, some 16 rarely observed V segments, including chromosome 9 orphons, were excluded from the earlier analysis of around 640 of the donors. In a later analysis, 15,000 to 20,000 TCR beta sequences were associated with specific HLA alleles at a false discovery rate of 0.05. The study gave a list of about 160 TCR beta chains associated with cytomegalovirus. A cluster of highly shared sequence variants was judged likely to represent a technical artifact of the sequencing pipeline. Linkage disequilibrium might explain the correlated functional status among segregating V segments, but an unknown experimental factor could not be excluded. In this cohort, only TCR beta chains were sequenced, and detectable features were limited by the absence of alpha or paired-chain data. Because the 87-base-pair reads could not distinguish some IMGT-functional V segments, including TRBV6-2 and TRBV6-3, those segments were excluded. Because HLA typing was unavailable for some donors at each locus, only the typed subset was used in association tests.

The CDR3 spans 15 residues, from the cysteine through the phenylalanine. Just CDR3 DNA is preserved here, 45 bases in frame from base 1. Per the germline V gene (reference sequence), MNHEY is the CDR1 and SMNVEV is the CDR2. V is shortened by 2 bases, J by 2 bases, and the region joining them spans 13 bases. The rearrangement joined TRBV27 to TRBJ2-7, and perhaps TRBD1 as D gene, on 6 matching bases. The sequence was collected from a man aged 18 to 29 in good health and CMV-seropositive. The material sequenced was PBMCs. The DNA sequence reads TGTGCCAGCAGTTTAGGCAGGGGCATAACCTACGAGCAGTACTTC. Translated, this gives CASSLGRGITYEQYF.